The 20 T cell receptor beta chains presented below share a single source sample, sequenced in a study of blood T cell repertoires in COVID-19. Clones were sequenced by immunoSEQ multiplex PCR, and TCRdb holds only the in-frame ones, with some missing. This sample yields a few hundred thousand clones, of which approximately 85% are seen a single time; around 7.8% belongs to the top ten. Sample: peripheral blood. These receptors were collected from a human donor in a cohort sampled during active COVID-19.

This sequence joins TRBV7-3 and TRBJ2-7; TRBD1 is a possible D gene (6 bases). This CDR3 contains 14 residues. CDR1 is SGHTA and CDR2 is FQGTGA in the germline V gene. V was clipped by 4 bases and J by 4 bases, with 14 bases between them. The CDR3, as DNA: TGTGCCAGCAGCTCCGACAGGATATCGTACGAGCAGTACTTC. Translated, it gives CASSSDRISYEQYF. Based on the CDR3 plus reference TRBV7-3 and TRBJ2-7, the full variable domain is GAGVSQTPSNKVTEKGKYVELRCDPISGHTALYWYRQSLGQGPEFLIYFQGTGAADDSGLPNDRFFAVRPEGSVSTLKIQRTERGDSAVYLCASSSDRISYEQYFGPGTRLTVT.

V gene TRBV6-5 combines with J gene TRBJ2-7, with 7 bases fitting TRBD1. Per the germline V gene, CDR1 is MNHEY and CDR2 is SVGAGI. CDR3 size: 13 residues. V lost 2 bases and J lost 6; bases outside the gene matches: 4. The CDR3 DNA sequence: TGTGCCAGCAGTTACCCACAGGGGACCGAGCAGTACTTC. It yields the protein CASSYPQGTEQYF.

V and J are TRBV11-2 and TRBJ2-3; 8 bases map to TRBD1. Germline values: CDR1 SGHAT, CDR2 FQNNGV. With 3 bases clipped from V and 2 bases from J, the junction kept 10 bases outside the gene matches. The CDR3 consists of 17 residues. In DNA, the CDR3 is TGTGCCAGCAGCTTCCCAGGACAGGGAGCTGACACAGATACGCAGTATTTT. Amino acid sequence: CASSFPGQGADTDTQYF.

The chain recombines TRBV5-6 with TRBJ2-3, with 9 bases fitting TRBD1. The CDR3 is 16 residues long. Germline V gene lookup returns CDR1 SGHDT and CDR2 YYEEEE. Trimming cost V 3 bases and J 2 bases; bases outside gene matches: 7. The CDR3 coding sequence is TGTGCCAGCAGCTCGGGACAGGGTTATCTCACAGATACGCAGTATTTT. Its protein product is CASSSGQGYLTDTQYF.

The chain carries TRBV5-1 and TRBJ1-1, with TRBD1 matching 7 bases. The CDR3 is 14 residues long. The germline CDR1 and CDR2 sequences are SGHRS and YFSETQ. The trim removed 0 bases at V and 7 bases at J, leaving 6 bases unmatched. CDR3 coding DNA: TGCGCCAGCAGCTTGGCTACAGGGGATAATGAAGCTTTCTTT. Amino acids: CASSLATGDNEAFF. The variable domain in full, completed from reference TRBV5-1 and TRBJ1-1, reads KAGVTQTPRYLIKTRGQQVTLSCSPISGHRSVSWYQQTPGQGLQFLFEYFSETQRNKGNFPGRFSGRQFSNSRSEMNVSTLELGDSALYLCASSLATGDNEAFFGQGTRLTVV.

In DNA form, the CDR3 reads TGTGCTAGTGGTGCCACCGGACAGGGCGGAAATGAGCAGTTCTTC. This gives the protein CASGATGQGGNEQFF. The rearrangement links TRBV12-5 to TRBJ2-1; TRBD1 aligns across 8 bases. V lost 5 bases and J lost 7; bases outside the gene matches: 10. The germline CDR1 and CDR2 sequences are LGHNT and FRNRAP. This CDR3 has 15 amino acids.

The chain couples TRBV18 to TRBJ2-3, with TRBD2 matching 12 bases. The V gene's germline CDR1 is KGHSH and CDR2 LQKENI. Losses at the gene ends were 4 bases for V and 9 bases for J; bases not matched to a gene: 11. The CDR3 has 16 amino acids. The CDR3 loop is CASSLGGLAGPATQYF. The CDR3 DNA is TGTGCCAGCTCACTAGGGGGACTAGCGGGTCCTGCCACGCAGTATTTT.

This chain links TRBV18 with TRBJ1-1; D unclear. With 8 bases removed from V and 7 bases from J, the gap between germline ends came to 11 bases. CDR1 KGHSH and CDR2 LQKENI come from the germline V gene. The CDR3 runs 11 residues. The CDR3 sequence is CASGEVGEAFF. For the CDR3, the DNA is TGTGCCAGCGGAGAAGTGGGTGAAGCTTTCTTT.

V and J are TRBV27 and TRBJ1-4; D remains ambiguous. V shed 5 bases and J shed 7 bases, with 17 bases lying between them. This CDR3 is built from 15 residues. Germline assignment: CDR1 MNHEY and CDR2 SMNVEV (reference sequence). CDR3 in amino acids: CASSPRWQRFEKLFF. The CDR3 DNA reads TGTGCCAGCAGTCCCCGGTGGCAGAGGTTTGAAAAACTGTTTTTT.

The chain uses TRBV2 and TRBJ1-5, with a tentative D call TRBD1 (5 bases). The length of the CDR3 is 14 residues. Per germline, CDR1 SNHLY and CDR2 FYNNEI. Between the trimmed V and J ends, which lost 9 bases and 7 bases, there was a span of 19 bases. The CDR3 DNA reads TGTGCCAGTAGGCTAGGGGAGGTCGGCCAGCCCCAGCATTTT. Protein product: CASRLGEVGQPQHF.

The chain carries TRBV12-3 or TRBV12-4 and TRBJ1-5; 8 bases match TRBD1. The trim removed 5 bases at V and 9 bases at J, leaving 3 bases unmatched. This CDR3 comprises 12 residues. The CDR3 DNA reads as TGTGCCAGCAGTCAAGGACAGGGGCCCCAGCATTTT. Its protein is CASSQGQGPQHF.

The chain combines TRBV7-6 with TRBJ2-2; tentative D call: TRBD2 (6 bases). There are 15 residues in the CDR3. V shed 2 bases and J shed 4 bases, with 11 bases lying between them. Germline V gene lookup returns CDR1 SGHVS and CDR2 FNYEAQ. The CDR3 nucleotides are TGTGCCAGCAGCTTAATGTCCGGGGGCACCGGGGAGCTGTTTTTT. Translating it yields CASSLMSGGTGELFF. Variable domain in full (rest from reference TRBV7-6 and TRBJ2-2): GAGVSQSPRYKVTKRGQDVALRCDPISGHVSLYWYRQALGQGPEFLTYFNYEAQQDKSGLPNDRFSAERPEGSISTLTIQRTEQRDSAMYRCASSLMSGGTGELFFGEGSRLTVL.

The rearrangement uses TRBV18 and TRBJ2-7; D uncertain. Trimming cost V 0 bases and J 2 bases, with 5 bases left between them. This CDR3 is 13 amino acids long. In germline, CDR1 is KGHSH, CDR2 LQKENI. The CDR3 DNA is TGTGCCAGCTCACCACCGAGTGCCTACGAGCAGTACTTC. As protein: CASSPPSAYEQYF.

This clone was counted only a few times. The chain employs TRBV7-2 and TRBJ1-5, with TRBD1 matching over 10 bases. The CDR3 extends over 16 amino acids. CDR1 SGHTA and CDR2 FQGNSA come from the germline V gene. Trimming removed 1 base from V and 7 bases from J; junction bases left unmatched: 7. Here the CDR3 reads CASSLVTGQGRQPQHF. The CDR3 nucleotides read TGTGCCAGCAGCTTAGTTACGGGACAGGGGCGCCAGCCCCAGCATTTT.

The V call is TRBV5-6, the J call TRBJ1-6; D possibly corresponds to TRBD1 (6 bases). The germline V gene encodes CDR1 SGHDT and CDR2 YYEEEE. This CDR3 is 16 amino acids long. V was clipped by 0 bases and J by 9 bases, with 16 bases between them. The CDR3 is CASSLVSRGGFSPLHF. The DNA for the CDR3 is TGTGCCAGCAGCTTGGTGTCCAGGGGTGGATTTTCACCCCTCCACTTT.

The gene calls are TRBV2 and TRBJ2-7, with a possible D match to TRBD2 (6 bases). Trimming removed 5 bases at V and 3 bases at J, with 26 bases between. This CDR3 region has 18 residues. Per germline, CDR1 SNHLY and CDR2 FYNNEI. CDR3 region: CASSLGDPGGVPIYEQYF. DNA for the CDR3: TGTGCCAGCAGTCTAGGGGATCCTGGAGGGGTTCCTATCTACGAGCAGTACTTC.

The chain links TRBV6-5 to TRBJ1-3; D gene uncertain. The CDR3 is 13 residues long. Germline CDR1 reads MNHEY; CDR2 reads SVGAGI. The germline V and J ends were trimmed by 10 bases and 1 base, with 11 bases remaining between them. The CDR3 DNA follows: TGTGCCACCCAGGCCATATCTGGAAACACCATATATTTT. Translation gives CATQAISGNTIYF.

This clone came up a few times. This chain joins TRBV5-1 and TRBJ2-2, with 11 bases lining up with TRBD2. CDR1 is SGHRS and CDR2 is YFSETQ in the germline V gene. This CDR3 contains 16 residues. The V gene end was trimmed by 5 bases and the J gene end by 6 bases; junction bases not matched to a gene: 9. DNA for the CDR3: TGCGCCAGCAGTCGCGCTCTAGCGGGGGGATCCGGGGAGCTGTTTTTT. Its protein product is CASSRALAGGSGELFF.

In its sample, this clone was seen a few times. The chain is built from TRBV20-1 and TRBJ1-1; D is undetermined. CDR3 length: 10 amino acids. Trimming removed 4 bases at V and 8 bases at J, with 8 bases between. CDR1 and CDR2 (germline): DFQATT, SNEGSKA (reference sequence). This CDR3 reads CSAKHQEAFF. CDR3 DNA: TGCAGTGCTAAACATCAGGAAGCTTTCTTT.

A single count supports this clone. CDR3 in amino acids: CASSLTGGGEKLFF. The DNA of the CDR3 is TGCGCCAGCAGCTTGACGGGTGGAGGGGAAAAACTGTTTTTT. This chain joins TRBV5-1 and TRBJ1-4, with D uncertain. This CDR3 has 14 residues. The V gene's germline CDR1 is SGHRS and CDR2 YFSETQ. The V gene lost 1 base and the J gene lost 8 bases, with 12 bases spanning the gap.